This TCR beta chain was documented in a study of control samples from healthy donors and cancer patients. The CDR3 runs 14 residues. The germline CDR1 and CDR2 sequences are LGHDT and YNNKEL (reference sequence). V shed 4 bases and J 1 base; nucleotides not matched to a gene: 2. TCRdb keeps only in-frame clones here, not all; method: immunoSEQ multiplex PCR. The sample includes about 170,000 clones, approximately 92% of them seen just once. The sequenced sample was blood. The V gene is TRBV3-1 (or the pseudogene TRBV3-2), the J gene TRBJ2-3; 7 bases are shared with TRBD2. This receptor was taken from a woman aged 60-75 years in good health. The CDR3 protein is CASSRSGGTDTQYF. CDR3 coding DNA: TGTGCCAGCAGCCGGAGCGGGGGCACAGATACGCAGTATTTT.